These 32 T cell receptor beta chains originate from one sample sequenced in a study of breast tumors, draining lymph nodes, adjacent tissues. Breast cancer patients provided tissue from their axillary draining lymph nodes. Each CDR3 protein gets one entry after TCRdb re-called the multiplex PCR reads with MiXCR. The sample contains around 170,000 distinct CDR3 sequences, 30% to 35% of which appear only once. Specimen: axillary lymph node tissue. The receptor source for this set is a female donor with breast cancer. Some clones in this sample may be carry-over from other donors' samples.

This clonotype has at least ten counts. The genes are TRBV6-1 and TRBJ1-2; D remains ambiguous. V lost 3 bases to trimming and J lost 4 bases, with 12 bases between them. The CDR3 consists of 14 residues. The germline gives CDR1 MNHNS, CDR2 SASEGT. In nucleotides, the CDR3 is TGTGCCAGCAGTGAGGGTCGGGCAGCCTATGGCTACACCTTC. The encoded protein is CASSEGRAAYGYTF.

This chain uses TRBV6-1 with TRBJ2-5; 7 bases fit TRBD2. With V trimmed by 9 bases and J by 2 bases, 6 bases remained unmatched. Per germline, CDR1 MNHNS and CDR2 SASEGT. This CDR3 spans 13 amino acids. CDR3 sequence: CARTGTIQETQYF. The DNA of the CDR3 is TGTGCCAGAACCGGGACTATACAAGAGACCCAGTACTTC.

This clonotype was seen ten or more times. V is TRBV10-1 and J is TRBJ2-1; weak D call: TRBD1 (5 bases). CDR1 and CDR2 (germline): WNHNN, SYGVQD (reference sequence). This CDR3 region has 16 residues. Trimming left V 5 bases short and J 2 bases short, with 16 bases between. The CDR3 loop is CASSTPLGVPYNEQFF. As DNA, the CDR3 is TGCGCCAGCAGTACCCCTTTAGGGGTTCCCTACAATGAGCAGTTCTTC.

This clonotype was recorded many times. The chain employs TRBV20-1 and TRBJ1-4, with 10 positions matching TRBD1. J lost 7 bases, V lost 1 base, and 0 bases had no gene match. This CDR3 is 13 amino acids long. Germline V gene data show CDR1 as DFQATT and CDR2 as SNEGSKA (reference sequence). CDR3 region: CSARGTGGEKLFF. CDR3 bases: TGCAGTGCTAGAGGGACAGGGGGTGAAAAACTGTTTTTT.

In its sample, this clonotype was seen many times. The J gene is TRBJ1-2, the V gene TRBV28; no clear D. V was trimmed by 2 bases and J by 5 bases, leaving 15 bases between them. CDR1 MDHEN and CDR2 SYDVKM come from the germline V gene. The CDR3 runs to 15 residues. The CDR3 sequence: CASSLRRLGGYGYTF. As DNA, the CDR3 is TGTGCCAGCAGTTTACGCCGGCTGGGAGGGTATGGCTACACCTTC.

This clonotype was picked up one time. The CDR3 does not close with the conserved phenylalanine or tryptophan, likely indicating a read error. The J gene is TRBJ1-6, the V gene TRBV19; D is unclear. CDR3 size: 16 residues. The germline gives CDR1 LNHDA, CDR2 SQIVND (reference sequence). Between the trimmed V and J ends, which lost 4 bases and 10 bases, there was a span of 20 bases. The CDR3 bases are TGTGCCAGTAGTACACTCCGGGCAAGGGAACGATCACCCCTCCACTCT. This translates into CASSTLRARERSPLHS.

This clonotype has only a few counts. A much bigger clone sits one base away, suggesting this may be a read error. The J gene is TRBJ2-7, the V gene TRBV5-1; 7 bases are shared with TRBD2. V gave up 7 bases and J gave up 6 bases; unmatched junction bases: 19. CDR3 length: 16 residues. Germline loops: CDR1 SGHRS, CDR2 YFSETQ. The CDR3 here is CASGPVGRDYSGEQYF. The CDR3, as DNA: TGCGCCAGCGGCCCCGTCGGCCGGGACTATTCGGGCGAGCAGTACTTC. The full variable domain, rest sourced from reference TRBV5-1 and TRBJ2-7, is KAGVTQTPRYLIKTRGQQVTLSCSPISGHRSVSWYQQTPGQGLQFLFEYFSETQRNKGNFPGRFSGRQFSNSRSEMNVSTLELGDSALYLCASGPVGRDYSGEQYFGPGTRLTVT.

Details on this clonotype: This clone may be a read error of a much larger clone one base away. This chain connects TRBV7-2 to TRBJ2-5; TRBD2 matches at 10 bases. CDR3 length equals 17 residues. The germline CDR1 and CDR2 sequences are SGHTA and FQGNSA. The ends lost 5 bases at V and 9 bases at J; junction bases unmatched: 18. The CDR3 sequence is CASSPGLAVQEVEPQYF. CDR3 nucleotide sequence: TGTGCCAGCAGCCCAGGACTAGCGGTCCAGGAGGTGGAGCCCCAGTACTTC.

This chain joins TRBV10-3 and TRBJ2-7; D possibly corresponds to TRBD1 (5 bases). The V gene's germline CDR1 is ENHRY and CDR2 SYGVKD. CDR3 length: 16 residues. V was shortened by 2 bases and J by 2 bases, with 16 bases between the two germline ends. The CDR3 bases are TGTGCCATCAGTGAGCCTTACCAACGGACAACCTACGAGCAGTACTTC. Its translation is CAISEPYQRTTYEQYF.

This clonotype showed up many times. This sequence joins TRBV12-3 or TRBV12-4 and TRBJ1-2; D is undetermined. Trimming shortened V by 5 bases and J by 5 bases, and 12 bases separated the two germline ends. The CDR3 runs to 13 residues. The CDR3 sequence: CASSPGGSYGYTF. DNA of the CDR3: TGTGCCAGCAGTCCCGGCGGGAGTTATGGCTACACCTTC.

In this sample, this clonotype turned up many times. The CDR3 coding sequence is TGTGCCAGTAGTATGTTGGACAGGGGAAGCTCTGGGGCCAACGTCCTGACTTTC. Protein: CASSMLDRGSSGANVLTF. The chain couples TRBV19 to TRBJ2-6, with 9 nucleotides matching TRBD1. The CDR3 sequence is 18 residues long. The junction had 6 bases not matched to a gene; V was cut back by 3 bases and J by 0 bases. CDR1 is LNHDA and CDR2 is SQIVND in the germline V gene (reference sequence).

A few counts support this clonotype. This rearrangement joins TRBV18 to TRBJ2-5, with 7 bases that match TRBD2. The CDR3 has 14 residues. CDR1 and CDR2 from the germline V gene are KGHSH and LQKENI. J gave up 9 bases and V 2 bases, and 9 bases lay outside the gene matches. For the CDR3, the DNA is TGTGCCAGCTCACCAGAGGCAGGGAGGGAGGCCCAGTACTTC. This encodes CASSPEAGREAQYF.

This chain links TRBV25-1 with TRBJ2-1, with D perhaps matching TRBD1 or TRBD2 (5 bases each). V was trimmed by 4 bases and J by 9 bases, leaving 22 bases between them. The CDR3 is 16 residues long. Germline V gene lookup returns CDR1 MGHDK and CDR2 SYGVNS. CDR3 DNA sequence: TGTGCCAGCAGTGTCCCGGGGCGGCTAGCTTATGCTGAGCAGTTCTTC. This sequence encodes CASSVPGRLAYAEQFF.

This clonotype was observed many times. The chain joins TRBV20-1 to TRBJ2-1; 12 bases align to TRBD2. The CDR3 sequence is 16 residues long. The V and J ends lost 3 bases and 1 base, in that order; junction bases with no gene match: 4. Germline V lookup: CDR1 DFQATT, CDR2 SNEGSKA (reference sequence). CDR3 sequence reads: CSARVTSGSSYNEQFF. The CDR3 DNA follows: TGCAGTGCTAGGGTGACTAGCGGGAGTTCCTACAATGAGCAGTTCTTC.

The V gene is TRBV9, the J gene TRBJ2-5, with TRBD2 matching 12 bases. Unmatched junction bases numbered 1, after V lost 9 bases and J lost 4 bases. Germline V gene data show CDR1 as SGDLS and CDR2 as YYNGEE. The CDR3 consists of 12 residues. The CDR3 DNA reads as TGTGCCACTAGCGGGGGGGGAGAGACCCAGTACTTC. Translated: CATSGGGETQYF.

This clonotype has more than one count but fewer than ten. A much more abundant neighbour one base away suggests this may be a read error. The chain couples TRBV9 to TRBJ2-5, with 7 positions matching TRBD2. The CDR3 runs 14 residues. CDR1 and CDR2 from the germline V gene are SGDLS and YYNGEE. The chain's CDR3 is CASSVRGGRETQSF. CDR3 DNA: TGTGCCAGCAGCGTACGGGGAGGGCGGGAGACCCAGTCCTTC.

With respect to this clonotype: One end of the junction varies from germline; a read error may be responsible. The J gene is TRBJ2-7, the V gene TRBV20-1; D possibly corresponds to TRBD2 (5 bases). Germline V lookup: CDR1 DFQATT, CDR2 SNEGSKA (reference sequence). This CDR3 comprises 15 residues. CDR3 DNA sequence: TGCAGTGCTAGAGCCGGGCTAGCTTCAATTTACGGGCAGTACTTC. Its protein product is CSARAGLASIYGQYF.

Many counts were recorded for this clonotype. V usage is TRBV20-1 and J usage is TRBJ2-1; 14 bases map to TRBD2. Germline V lookup: CDR1 DFQATT, CDR2 SNEGSKA (reference sequence). V gave up 3 bases and J gave up 8 bases; unmatched junction bases: 6. The length of the CDR3 is 15 residues. CDR3 in amino acids: CSARGTSGSGDEQFF. In DNA, the CDR3 is TGCAGTGCTAGGGGGACTAGCGGGAGCGGTGATGAGCAGTTCTTC.

J is TRBJ2-7 and V is TRBV20-1; 10 bases agree with TRBD2. There are 17 residues in the CDR3. Germline CDR1 reads DFQATT; CDR2 reads SNEGSKA (reference sequence). V lost 6 bases and J lost 6; bases outside the gene matches: 20. The CDR3 DNA reads TGCAGTGCCCTGACTAGCGGGCCCAGCGTTGCTACGGCCGAGCAGTACTTC. The encoded protein is CSALTSGPSVATAEQYF.

The gene calls are TRBV9 and TRBJ1-1, with D hard to call. Germline lookup yields CDR1 SGDLS and CDR2 YYNGEE. The V and J ends lost 3 bases and 6 bases respectively, with 6 bases between them. The CDR3 totals 11 residues. CDR3: CASSDGAEAFF. The CDR3 coding sequence is TGTGCCAGCAGCGACGGGGCTGAAGCTTTCTTT.

There are a few counts of this clonotype. The V gene is TRBV6-1, the J gene TRBJ2-1; maybe TRBD1 (6 bases). Trimming removed 0 bases from V and 8 bases from J, with 14 bases in between. The germline V gene encodes CDR1 MNHNS and CDR2 SASEGT. This CDR3 region has 15 residues. The CDR3 here is CASSEAGTTWDEQFF. The CDR3 nucleotides are TGTGCCAGCAGTGAAGCAGGGACAACTTGGGATGAGCAGTTCTTC.

Of note for this clonotype: At one of its ends the junction is not consistent with the germline gene, which may arise from a read error. The genes are TRBV9 and TRBJ2-1, with TRBD2 matching 8 bases. This CDR3 spans 14 amino acids. Looked up from germline, CDR1 is SGDLS and CDR2 is YYNGEE. CDR3 amino acids: CASSVGGSGEEQSF. The CDR3 nucleotides are TGTGCCAGCAGCGTAGGGGGTAGCGGGGAAGAGCAGTCCTTC.

This clonotype was recorded many times. This chain links TRBV5-1 with TRBJ2-1; D possibly matches TRBD1 or TRBD2 (5 bases each). V was pared by 4 bases and J by 0 bases, with 14 bases between. The germline V gene has CDR1 SGHRS and CDR2 YFSETQ. The CDR3 consists of 16 residues. The CDR3 DNA reads as TGCGCCAGCAGCGAATCCGGGACCCGCTCCTACAATGAGCAGTTCTTC. Its translation is CASSESGTRSYNEQFF.

This clonotype appeared a few times. A clone one base away is much larger, so this may be a read error. The chain has TRBV11-2 and TRBJ2-1; D possibly matches TRBD1 or TRBD2 (7 bases each). Trimming took 2 bases from V and 7 from J, leaving 15 bases between them. In germline, CDR1 is SGHAT, CDR2 FQNNGV. This CDR3 has 15 amino acids. CDR3 sequence: CASSLQGGPWNEQFF. The DNA for the CDR3 is TGTGCCAGCAGCTTACAGGGGGGGCCGTGGAATGAGCAGTTCTTC.

This clonotype was seen ten or more times. The V call is TRBV30, the J call TRBJ1-3; a weak D match, TRBD1 (6 bases). The CDR3 is 14 residues long. CDR1 is GTSNPN, CDR2 SVGIG, per germline (reference sequence). V dropped 7 bases and J dropped 2 bases, with 15 bases sitting between them. Here the CDR3 reads CASYGDTTGNTIYF. Written as DNA, the CDR3 is TGTGCCTCCTACGGGGACACCACTGGAAACACCATATATTTT.

Note on this clonotype: Possible read error: a much larger clone is one base away. The chain employs TRBV6-6 and TRBJ1-5; 7 bases agree with TRBD1. The CDR3 is made up of 13 amino acids. CDR1 and CDR2 (germline): MNHNY, SVGAGI (reference sequence). V trimming: 7 bases; J trimming: 6 bases; junction bases outside the gene matches: 6. Here the CDR3 reads CASTDRAGQPQHF. Written as DNA, the CDR3 is TGTGCCAGCACCGACAGGGCGGGTCAGCCCCAGCATTTT.

This clonotype was seen at least ten times. The DNA of the CDR3 is TGTGCCAGTAGTATGACCCCCGGAGGGACTAACTATGGCTACACCTTC. Encoded protein: CASSMTPGGTNYGYTF. The rearrangement links TRBV19 to TRBJ1-2; D call uncertain. CDR1 is LNHDA and CDR2 is SQIVND in the germline V gene (reference sequence). The CDR3 consists of 16 residues. Trimming cost V 3 bases and J 0 bases, with 14 bases left between them.

This clonotype was observed at least ten times. V gene TRBV7-9 combines with J gene TRBJ2-7, with D perhaps matching TRBD2 (7 bases). Germline CDR1 SEHNR, CDR2 FQNEAQ (reference sequence). Trimming took 3 bases from V and 6 from J, leaving 15 bases between them. This CDR3 has 14 amino acids. The CDR3 sequence is CASSLWGGEGEQYF. CDR3 bases: TGTGCCAGCAGCTTGTGGGGGGGCGAGGGCGAGCAGTACTTC.

This clonotype has ten or more counts. DNA for the CDR3: TGTGCCAGCAGCCCCGACAGGGGTGCGGACTATGGCTACACCTTC. This sequence encodes CASSPDRGADYGYTF. The chain employs TRBV7-8 and TRBJ1-2, with 8 bases that match TRBD1. Unmatched junction bases numbered 8, after V lost 5 bases and J lost 3 bases. Germline V gene sequence: CDR1 SGHVS, CDR2 FQNEAQ. The CDR3 totals 15 residues.

Only a few counts were recorded for this clonotype. Just one base apart from a much larger clone, this may be a read error. V usage is TRBV13 and J usage is TRBJ1-3, with D maybe TRBD1 (5 bases). The CDR3 contains 15 residues. The V gene's germline CDR1 is PRHDT and CDR2 FYEKMQ (reference sequence). The CDR3 region is CASSRDASSGSTIYF. As DNA, the CDR3 is TGTGCCAGCAGCCGGGACGCAAGCTCTGGAAGCACCATATATTTT.

As regards this clonotype: Sequence at one end of the junction differs from germline and may be a read error. V gene TRBV11-2 combines with J gene TRBJ2-3; 7 bases line up with TRBD1. Germline loops: CDR1 SGHAT, CDR2 FQNNGV. The CDR3 covers 17 residues. The CDR3 region is CAGSSSTGARGTDTQYF. CDR3 nucleotide sequence: TGTGCCGGCAGCTCAAGCACAGGGGCTCGGGGCACAGATACGCAGTATTTT. The variable domain in full, completed from reference TRBV11-2 and TRBJ2-3, reads EAGVAQSPRYKIIEKRQSVAFWCNPISGHATLYWYQQILGQGPKLLIQFQNNGVVDDSQLPKDRFSAERLKGVDSTLKIQPAKLEDSAVYLCAGSSSTGARGTDTQYFGPGTRLTVL.

The chain recombines TRBV29-1 with TRBJ2-1; D is possibly TRBD1 (6 bases). The CDR3 runs 14 residues. CDR1 and CDR2 (germline): SQVTM, ANQGSEA. V was clipped by 4 bases and J by 7 bases, with 17 bases between them. CDR3 nucleotides: TGCAGCGTTGGGCCCACACGGCAGGGGAATGAGCAGTTCTTC. Translated, it gives CSVGPTRQGNEQFF.